This T cell receptor (beta chain) is from a study of OX40 agonist ivuxolimab in advanced cancers. Background on the study: Partial responses occurred in Three dose-escalation patients, one with hepatocellular carcinoma and two with cutaneous melanoma.

Study-wide results and caveats: Both blood CD4+ and CD8+ T cells showed clonal growth by week 6 at 0.1 to 3.0 mg/kg. Compared with CD4+, CD8+ T cells on average had more expanded clones.

Repertoires were generated with immunoSEQ multiplex PCR, while TCRdb's copy carries only in-frame clones and drops some. The sample has 77,000 or so clones; about 90% are singletons. The CDR3 contains 12 residues. Germline trimming cut 5 bases from V and 7 bases from J; bases unmatched to any gene: 2. Germline values: CDR1 MRHNA, CDR2 SNTAGT. As regards this clone: Its matching antigen is unknown.

The source is an adult with an advanced solid tumor such as melanoma, head and neck, liver or kidney cancer. The chain joins TRBV6-4 to TRBJ2-3; 8 nucleotides match TRBD2. The material was CD4+ or CD8+ T cells sorted from blood, obtained in a trial of the OX40 agonist ivuxolimab. CDR3 DNA: TGTGCCAGCAGTCCGGGGGGGAATACGCAGTATTTT. Its protein product is CASSPGGNTQYF.